Listed below are T cell receptor beta chains from one sample, sequenced in a study of cytomegalovirus exposure and HLA in healthy donors. Using immunoSEQ multiplex PCR, the repertoire was profiled, and TCRdb retains in-frame clones only, with some absent. Among some 120,000 clones listed, roughly 80% were seen once. Sequencing was carried out using PBMCs. The receptors here all came from a man aged 25-40 years in good health and CMV-seropositive. Each CDR3 is given with its conserved first and last residue. The D gene is left open where the match is weak. Clone size, where shown, is once, few, many, or a class for clones that have expanded.

>TRBD2|TRBV18|TRBJ2-6|-
TGTGCCAGCTCACAAGCAGGCGGGAGTAAATCTGGGGCCAACGTCCTGACTTTC
CASSQAGGSKSGANVLTF
>TRBD1|TRBV5-4|TRBJ1-2|few
TGTGCCAGCAGCCCGACGACCCGGGACAGCTATGGCTACACCTTC
CASSPTTRDSYGYTF
>-|TRBV5-1|TRBJ2-3|few
TGCGCCAGCTCAATCCTTCTGAGAGATACGCAGTATTTT
CASSILLRDTQYF
>TRBD1|TRBV5-1|TRBJ2-2|-
TGCGCCAGCAGCCCTGGGACAGGGCGAGCCGGGGAGCTGTTTTTT
CASSPGTGRAGELFF
>-|TRBV28|TRBJ2-7|-
TGTGCCAGCAGTTTCCCGCGACTAGCCTACGAGCAGTACTTC
CASSFPRLAYEQYF
>-|TRBV9|TRBJ1-1|-
TGTGCCAGCAGCCCCTCCGGGGGAGGGAACACTGAAGCTTTCTTT
CASSPSGGGNTEAFF
>TRBD1|TRBV19|TRBJ1-5|-
TGTGCCAGTAGTACTTTGGCAATACAGGGGGCAAGAATGTTTCTCAATCAGCCCCAGCATTTT
CASSTLAIQGARMFLNQPQHF
>-|TRBV4-3|TRBJ1-4|-
TGCGCCAGCAGCCCCCAGATTCGCGCAGGTCTTGAAAAACTGTTTTTT
CASSPQIRAGLEKLFF
>TRBD2|TRBV5-1|TRBJ2-3|-
TGCGCCAGCAGCTTGGTTCTAGCGGAAGACCGCACAGATACGCAGTATTTT
CASSLVLAEDRTDTQYF
>-|TRBV11-2|TRBJ1-1|few
TGTGCCAGCAGCTTGTCGGCAGGTATGAACACTGAAGCTTTCTTT
CASSLSAGMNTEAFF
>TRBD2|TRBV23-1|TRBJ2-1|-
TGCGCCAGCAGTCAACCGAATCCTACTAGCGGTGATTCTAGGAATGAGCAGTTCTTC
CASSQPNPTSGDSRNEQFF
>-|TRBV7-9|TRBJ2-7|few
TGTGCCGCCGGGGATTCCGAGCAGTACTTC
CAAGDSEQYF
>-|TRBV30|TRBJ2-1|-
TGTGCCTGGAGTGTCAGTGAGCAGTTCTTC
CAWSVSEQFF
>TRBD1|TRBV7-3|TRBJ1-2|-
TGTGCCAGCAGCCCGACAGGGACCTATGGCTACACCTTC
CASSPTGTYGYTF
>TRBD2|TRBV10-2|TRBJ2-2|-
TGCGCCAGCAGTCACCAGCGGGAAGTTACCGGGGAGCTGTTTTTT
CASSHQREVTGELFF
>-|TRBV21-1|TRBJ2-7|many
TGTGCCAGCAGCCCGACAAGGACCGGGACTAGCGGGATCTTTCGCCGCCGTGAGCAGTACTTC
CASSPTRTGTSGIFRRREQYF
>-|TRBV7-9|TRBJ2-3|-
TGTGCCAGCACCTTTCCTTTAGCGGAAGCGGTCAATACGCAGTATTTT
CASTFPLAEAVNTQYF
>TRBD1|TRBV29-1|TRBJ2-7|once
TGCAGCGCCCTCACAGGGGGCTCCTACGAGCAGTACTTC
CSALTGGSYEQYF
>TRBD1|TRBV19|TRBJ2-1|-
TGTGCCAGTAGTAGGGCGACAGGGGGGAATGAGCAGTTCTTC
CASSRATGGNEQFF
>TRBD1|TRBV27|TRBJ1-1|-
TGTGCCAGCAGTTTTGGGGACAGGGCGAACACTGAAGCTTTCTTT
CASSFGDRANTEAFF
>-|TRBV28|TRBJ2-7|-
TGTGCCAGCATTGGACAACTTAGCTCCTACGAGCAGTACTTC
CASIGQLSSYEQYF
>TRBD1|TRBV19|TRBJ1-5|-
TGTGCCAGTAGTATCGGACAGGGTAATCAGCCCCAGCATTTT
CASSIGQGNQPQHF
>TRBD2|TRBV13|TRBJ2-1|-
TGTGCCAGCAGCCTCGCCTCTTACAATTTAGCGGGAGTGGACAATGAGCAGTTCTTC
CASSLASYNLAGVDNEQFF
>-|TRBV11-1|TRBJ1-1|-
TGTGCCAGCAGTCACCGATCCCAGGGCACTGAAGCTTTCTTT
CASSHRSQGTEAFF
>TRBD1|TRBV5-5|TRBJ2-5|-
TGTGCCAGCAGCTTTGGCAGGGGGCGACCGGGTGAGACCCAGTACTTC
CASSFGRGRPGETQYF
>-|TRBV4-2|TRBJ2-7|once
TGTGCCAGCAGCCAAGAAGGAGACGGAGCCTACGAGCAGTACTTC
CASSQEGDGAYEQYF
>-|TRBV10-1|TRBJ2-3|few
TGCGCCAGCAGTGAGCAGGGCTCAGATACGCAGTATTTT
CASSEQGSDTQYF
>TRBD2|TRBV27|TRBJ2-7|few
TGTGCCAGCAGACCGGGACTAGCTATGTACGTCGCACCCTACGAGCAGTACTTC
CASRPGLAMYVAPYEQYF
>TRBD2|TRBV19|TRBJ2-7|few
TGTGCCAGTAAACGACTAGCGGGAGCGGTCGAGCAGTACTTC
CASKRLAGAVEQYF
>TRBD1|TRBV5-4|TRBJ2-7|-
TGTGCCAGCAGCTTGGGTGGACAGGCCTTGTACGAGCAGTACTTC
CASSLGGQALYEQYF
>-|TRBV7-2|TRBJ2-5|-
TGTGCCAGCAGCCCCGGGAGACAAGAGACCCAGTACTTC
CASSPGRQETQYF
>TRBD2|TRBV7-9|TRBJ2-7|-
TGTGCCAGCAGCTCCCCCGGGACTAGCGGGAGGTTTCGCTCCTACGAGCAGTACTTC
CASSSPGTSGRFRSYEQYF
>TRBD1|TRBV10-3|TRBJ2-2|-
TGTGCCATCAGTTTACCCACAGGGGGGCAGGGCACCGGGGAGCTGTTTTTT
CAISLPTGGQGTGELFF
>TRBD1|TRBV6-6|TRBJ2-5|-
TGTGCCAGTATTAACAGGGGCGGGGAGACCCAGTACTTC
CASINRGGETQYF
>TRBD2|TRBV9|TRBJ2-5|-
TGTGCCAGCAGCCCATCCCGGGGGCTAGCGGGGGGAGAGACCCAGTACTTC
CASSPSRGLAGGETQYF
>-|TRBV5-6|TRBJ2-7|-
TGTGCCAGCAGTATGAAGTCCGGGACACTCCACGAGCAGTACTTC
CASSMKSGTLHEQYF
>-|TRBV19|TRBJ2-5|-
TGTGCCAGTAGTATAACGTACCCCGGCGGCGAGACCCAGTACTTC
CASSITYPGGETQYF
>-|TRBV2|TRBJ2-7|-
TGTGCCAGCAGTGTGGACAGCCGAGCCCCGTACTTC
CASSVDSRAPYF
>-|TRBV7-2|TRBJ2-1|-
TGTGCCAGCAGCTTCAGGGGAAATGCCTACAATGAGCAGTTCTTC
CASSFRGNAYNEQFF
>-|TRBV28|TRBJ1-4|once
TGTGCCAGCAGTTTTTGGACAGCAACTAATGAAAAACTGTTTTTT
CASSFWTATNEKLFF
>-|TRBV4-1|TRBJ2-3|-
TGCGCCAGCAGCCAATCGTGGCAGACAGATACGCAGTATTTT
CASSQSWQTDTQYF
>-|TRBV18|TRBJ1-5|-
TGTGCCAGCTCCAAAGGGGGAAATGACAATCAGCCCCAGCATTTT
CASSKGGNDNQPQHF
>-|TRBV5-8|TRBJ2-7|few
TGTGCCAGCAGTACGAGGGGGTCCTACGAGCAGTACTTC
CASSTRGSYEQYF
>-|TRBV2|TRBJ2-7|-
TGTGCCAGCACCATGGAGCGGAGAACCTACGAGCAGTACTTC
CASTMERRTYEQYF
>TRBD2|TRBV10-3|TRBJ2-1|-
TGTGCCATCAGTGACCCCCAACTAGCGGGAGGGTGGAATGAGCAGTTCTTC
CAISDPQLAGGWNEQFF
>TRBD2|TRBV29-1|TRBJ2-3|-
TGCAGCGTTGGATTCGTGGGGGGGAGCACAGATACGCAGTATTTT
CSVGFVGGSTDTQYF
>-|TRBV6-1|TRBJ1-1|-
TGTGCCAGCAGTGACTTACAGGTGAACACTGAAGCTTTCTTT
CASSDLQVNTEAFF
>-|TRBV18|TRBJ1-3|-
TGTGCCAGCTCACCACGCCGCTCTCGGGGAAACACCATATATTTT
CASSPRRSRGNTIYF
>-|TRBV4-1|TRBJ1-1|-
TGCGCCAGCAGCCCGCCAGGGGCGGTTGAAGCTTTCTTT
CASSPPGAVEAFF
>TRBD2|TRBV5-1|TRBJ2-1|few
TGCGCCAGCAGCGTCCCTAGCGGGAGCCCCCGGATATACAATGAGCAGTTCTTC
CASSVPSGSPRIYNEQFF